Listed here are 19 T cell receptor beta chains from one sample, sequenced in a study of sequential checkpoint blockade in melanoma. The data were produced by immunoSEQ multiplex PCR, yet TCRdb's version contains in-frame clones alone and is incomplete. The table has around 39,000 clones, just under 85% seen once; the top ten hold around 5.4%. Documented treatment: randomized to nivolumab then ipilimumab (arm A) or the reverse (arm B). This specimen was CD8+ T cells sorted from blood (inferred from file names), taken from a patient given nivolumab and ipilimumab in sequence. The receptors here all came from a human donor with melanoma.

The chain links TRBV28 to TRBJ2-7; TRBD2 agrees at 7 bases. Trimming took 3 bases from V and 0 from J; bases not matched to a gene: 8. The CDR3 is 16 residues long. Germline CDR1 is MDHEN and CDR2 is SYDVKM. CDR3 DNA sequence: TGTGCCAGCAGTTTTGGGGCGGGAGCGATCTCCTACGAGCAGTACTTC. This encodes CASSFGAGAISYEQYF. Filled out from reference TRBV28 and TRBJ2-7, the complete variable domain reads DVKVTQSSRYLVKRTGEKVFLECVQDMDHENMFWYRQDPGLGLRLIYFSYDVKMKEKGDIPEGYSVSREKKERFSLILESASTNQTSMYLCASSFGAGAISYEQYFGPGTRLTVT.

The chain is built from TRBV29-1 and TRBJ2-6; the D gene is possibly TRBD2 (6 bases). Germline values: CDR1 SQVTM, CDR2 ANQGSEA. Trimming removed 6 bases at V and 0 bases at J, with 12 bases between. The CDR3 has 15 residues. CDR3 sequence: CSVVGEVSGANVLTF. The CDR3 DNA sequence: TGCAGCGTCGTTGGGGAGGTCTCTGGGGCCAACGTCCTGACTTTC.

The chain joins TRBV4-2 to TRBJ1-2; D is unresolved. The germline V gene has CDR1 LGHNA and CDR2 YNFKEQ. The CDR3 has 15 amino acids. V was trimmed by 0 bases and J by 2 bases, leaving 10 bases between them. The CDR3 loop reads CASSQDPEQNYGYTF. In DNA, the CDR3 is TGTGCCAGCAGCCAAGATCCGGAACAGAACTATGGCTACACCTTC.

This clone showed up just a few times. DNA of the CDR3: TGTGCCAGCAGCGTAACAGGGAATGAAAAACTGTTTTTT. Amino acids: CASSVTGNEKLFF. The chain joins TRBV9 to TRBJ1-4, with D possibly being TRBD1 (6 bases). Trimming removed 1 base from V and 5 bases from J, with 6 bases in between. Germline V gene lookup returns CDR1 SGDLS and CDR2 YYNGEE. CDR3 length: 13 amino acids.

The chain combines TRBV27 with TRBJ1-5, with D tentatively TRBD1 (5 bases). Trimming removed 1 base from V and 5 bases from J, with 9 bases in between. CDR1 MNHEY and CDR2 SMNVEV come from the germline V gene (reference sequence). This CDR3 is built from 14 residues. The CDR3 reads CASSLWGGDQPQHF. The CDR3 coding sequence is TGTGCCAGCAGTTTATGGGGCGGAGATCAGCCCCAGCATTTT.

The V and J genes are TRBV4-1 and TRBJ2-7, with D perhaps matching TRBD2 (6 bases). CDR3 length: 16 residues. The germline V and J ends were trimmed by 4 bases and 0 bases, with 16 bases remaining between them. Germline V gene data show CDR1 as MGHRA and CDR2 as YSYEKL. The CDR3 DNA sequence: TGCGCCAGCAGCCCAAAGACGGGACTTTACTCCTACGAGCAGTACTTC. It encodes CASSPKTGLYSYEQYF.

The chain recombines TRBV20-1 with TRBJ1-4, with D hard to call. CDR3 length equals 11 residues. Trimming pared 3 bases from V and 7 bases from J, leaving 6 bases between. CDR1 is DFQATT, CDR2 SNEGSKA, per germline (reference sequence). CDR3 in DNA: TGCAGTGCTAGGGAGGGTGAAAAACTGTTTTTT. This translates into CSAREGEKLFF.

This chain uses TRBV6-6 with TRBJ1-3; 8 bases line up with TRBD1. Germline V gene lookup returns CDR1 MNHNY and CDR2 SVGAGI (reference sequence). This CDR3 spans 15 amino acids. The junction had 7 bases not matched to a gene; V was cut back by 7 bases and J by 2 bases. The CDR3 is CASTPQDRAGNTIYF. The CDR3 DNA reads as TGTGCCAGCACCCCACAGGACAGGGCTGGAAACACCATATATTTT.

Written as DNA, the CDR3 is TGTGCCTATGAGATGCGGTACGAGCAGTACTTC. Protein product: CAYEMRYEQYF. V usage is TRBV30 and J usage is TRBJ2-7; no firm D call. CDR1 and CDR2 (germline): GTSNPN, SVGIG (reference sequence). The germline V and J ends were trimmed by 7 bases and 4 bases, with 11 bases remaining between them. CDR3 length equals 11 residues.

V gene TRBV7-2 combines with J gene TRBJ1-1; D may be TRBD1 (6 bases). V lost 3 bases, J lost 1 base, and 6 bases lay in between. CDR3 length: 13 residues. Germline assignment: CDR1 SGHTA and CDR2 FQGNSA. CDR3 sequence reads: CASSLGQNTEAFF. CDR3 nucleotides: TGTGCCAGCAGCTTGGGACAGAACACTGAAGCTTTCTTT.

The V call is TRBV27, the J call TRBJ2-1; 11 bases align to TRBD2. Trimming at V came to 8 bases and at J to 0 bases, leaving 9 bases not matched to a gene. Germline-derived CDR1 and CDR2 are MNHEY and SMNVEV (reference sequence). This CDR3 contains 17 residues. CDR3 DNA: TGTGCCAGCTGTAGGGCTAGCGGGGGGTCCTCCTACAATGAGCAGTTCTTC. Translation gives CASCRASGGSSYNEQFF.

The V call is TRBV6-1, the J call TRBJ2-3; TRBD1 matches 7 bases. CDR1 is MNHNS and CDR2 is SASEGT in the germline V gene. The trim removed 8 bases at V and 0 bases at J, leaving 2 bases unmatched. CDR3 size: 13 residues. The DNA for the CDR3 is TGTGCCAGCGAGGGACAGAGCACAGATACGCAGTATTTT. It encodes CASEGQSTDTQYF.

The rearrangement links TRBV6-5 to TRBJ1-1, with no clear D. Germline-derived CDR1 and CDR2 are MNHEY and SVGAGI. This CDR3 is 15 amino acids long. Deletions cut 5 bases from V and 1 base from J, with 14 bases between. The CDR3 bases are TGTGCCAGCAGTCCCTCAGGCGTAGGGAACACTGAAGCTTTCTTT. Protein sequence: CASSPSGVGNTEAFF.

This clone was observed a single time. The V and J genes are TRBV29-1 and TRBJ2-3; D is unresolved. The CDR3 covers 10 residues. Looked up from germline, CDR1 is SQVTM and CDR2 is ANQGSEA. V was pared by 7 bases and J by 1 base, with 3 bases between. In DNA, the CDR3 is TGCAGCGGCGGCACAGATACGCAGTATTTT. Translation gives CSGGTDTQYF.

The rearrangement joins TRBV5-1 to TRBJ2-7, with 7 bases lining up with TRBD1. This CDR3 region has 15 residues. Trimming removed 3 bases from V and 4 bases from J; junction bases left unmatched: 10. In germline, CDR1 is SGHRS, CDR2 YFSETQ. DNA of the CDR3: TGCGCCAGCAGCTCCGAACAGGGGAGCGAGTACGAGCAGTACTTC. Protein product: CASSSEQGSEYEQYF.

This sequence joins TRBV2 and TRBJ2-7; 9 nucleotides match TRBD1. The junction had 10 bases not matched to a gene; V was cut back by 10 bases and J by 6 bases. The length of the CDR3 is 13 residues. Germline loops: CDR1 SNHLY, CDR2 FYNNEI. The CDR3 nucleotides are TGTGCCACACGGACAGGGGCCGCACCCGAGCAGTACTTC. Residues: CATRTGAAPEQYF.

This clone rates as large. V and J are TRBV6-4 and TRBJ2-2; 7 nucleotides align to TRBD2. Germline V gives CDR1 MRHNA, CDR2 SNTAGT. The ends lost 2 bases at V and 0 bases at J; junction bases unmatched: 0. The CDR3 extends over 15 amino acids. CDR3 bases: TGTGCCAGCAGTGACGGGGGGGCGAACACCGGGGAGCTGTTTTTT. The encoded protein is CASSDGGANTGELFF.

The chain has TRBV2 and TRBJ2-7; 8 nucleotides align to TRBD1. The germline CDR1 and CDR2 sequences are SNHLY and FYNNEI. This CDR3 has 14 residues. Trimming cost V 6 bases and J 0 bases; bases outside gene matches: 4. For the CDR3, the DNA is TGTGCCAGCAGACCGGGACAGGCCTCCTACGAGCAGTACTTC. This encodes CASRPGQASYEQYF.

The chain carries TRBV7-3 and TRBJ1-2; D unresolved. This CDR3 has 13 residues. Germline values: CDR1 SGHTA, CDR2 FQGTGA. V was shortened by 2 bases and J by 3 bases, with 7 bases between the two germline ends. The CDR3 reads CASSLPSDYGYTF. Here the CDR3 DNA reads TGTGCCAGCAGCTTACCCTCCGACTATGGCTACACCTTC.